This T cell receptor beta chain originates from a study of blood T cell repertoires in COVID-19. This CDR3 region has 16 residues. V lost 0 bases and J lost 5; bases outside the gene matches: 7. Germline V CDR1 and CDR2: SGHRS, YFSETQ. In the source study's methods: Scientists estimated how many nucleated cells there were by amplifying reference gene primers. Using immunoSEQ multiplex PCR, the repertoire was profiled, and TCRdb retains in-frame clones only, with some absent. D and trimming were read from the DNA, whereas the V and J calls and clone size are those reported in that table. The data contain approximately 240,000 clones, roughly 87% of them singletons.

This sequence joins TRBV5-1 and TRBJ2-2; 7 nucleotides agree with TRBD1. What was sequenced was PBMCs or T cells enriched from blood (not recorded which). This TCR came from a woman in her twenties or thirties with acute COVID-19. CDR3 nucleotides: TGCGCCAGCAGCTTGGGACAGGGATTCGGAACCGGGGAGCTGTTTTTT. Amino acid sequence: CASSLGQGFGTGELFF.